Each of the 10 T cell receptor beta chains below was sequenced from the same sample in a study of long-term antiretroviral therapy in people with HIV. The run of the v3.0 immunoSEQ assay was at survey level. The assay was immunoSEQ multiplex PCR, and TCRdb's table has in-frame clones only and misses some. This sample has 20,000 to 25,000 clones, with approximately 80% found just once. The input for sequencing was unsorted PBMCs, taken 1.9 years after starting antiretroviral therapy. These receptors came from a woman aged 50 to 65 with HIV.

The chain uses TRBV7-3 and TRBJ2-3, with D possibly matching TRBD1 (7 bases). Trimming stripped 2 bases from V and 4 bases from J, with 16 bases between. Looked up from germline, CDR1 is SGHTA and CDR2 is FQGTGA. The CDR3 has 16 residues. The DNA of the CDR3 is TGTGCCAGCAGCTTATCCCCAGGGGGAGGCCCAGATACGCAGTATTTT. Its protein is CASSLSPGGGPDTQYF.

The gene calls are TRBV7-8 and TRBJ2-3; D not resolved. The CDR3 loop spans 13 amino acids. The V end was cut by 5 bases, the J end by 4 bases, with 10 bases between. Germline V gives CDR1 SGHVS, CDR2 FQNEAQ. The CDR3 sequence is CASSRDVPDTQYF. The CDR3 DNA sequence: TGTGCCAGCAGCCGCGACGTCCCAGATACGCAGTATTTT.

In its sample, this clone was seen once. The V and J genes are TRBV29-1 and TRBJ2-7; no definite D call. Germline assignment: CDR1 SQVTM and CDR2 ANQGSEA. The CDR3 contains 10 residues. V was clipped by 6 bases and J by 6 bases, with 9 bases between them. CDR3: CSVQRGEQYF. CDR3 DNA: TGCAGCGTGCAGCGAGGCGAGCAGTACTTC.

This sequence joins TRBV18 and TRBJ2-3; tentatively, D is TRBD1 (5 bases). Between the trimmed V and J ends, which lost 6 bases and 1 base, there was a span of 29 bases. CDR3 length: 20 residues. Germline CDR1 KGHSH, CDR2 LQKENI. The CDR3 reads CASSSRSDKVRAFGTDTQYF. CDR3 bases: TGTGCCAGCTCGTCTCGGTCGGACAAGGTTAGAGCATTCGGCACAGATACGCAGTATTTT.

V usage is TRBV30 and J usage is TRBJ2-7; D remains ambiguous. Germline CDR1 GTSNPN, CDR2 SVGIG (reference sequence). This CDR3 has 15 residues. Trimming removed 3 bases from V and 2 bases from J, with 17 bases in between. This CDR3 is CAWRVLGDPPYEQYF. The CDR3 region has the DNA TGTGCCTGGAGGGTGCTCGGAGACCCTCCCTACGAGCAGTACTTC.

This clone was seen only a few times. V is TRBV29-1 and J is TRBJ1-1, with 8 positions matching TRBD1. Germline lookup yields CDR1 SQVTM and CDR2 ANQGSEA. Trimming removed 4 bases from V and 2 bases from J; junction bases left unmatched: 3. The CDR3 has 13 residues. CDR3 sequence (DNA): TGCAGCGTTGGGACAGGGAGAAACACTGAAGCTTTCTTT. Translating gives CSVGTGRNTEAFF.

This chain links TRBV5-1 with TRBJ1-2; the match to TRBD1 covers 10 bases. The CDR3 is 14 residues long. V was pared by 3 bases and J by 1 base, with 0 bases of the junction left unmatched. Germline assignment: CDR1 SGHRS and CDR2 YFSETQ. The CDR3 DNA reads TGCGCCAGCAGCTGGACAGGGGGTAACTATGGCTACACCTTC. It is translated as CASSWTGGNYGYTF.

This chain connects TRBV30 to TRBJ1-3, with D maybe TRBD1 (5 bases). V shed 1 base and J shed 2 bases, with 12 bases lying between them. The CDR3 loop spans 15 amino acids. Germline lookup yields CDR1 GTSNPN and CDR2 SVGIG (reference sequence). The CDR3 bases are TGTGCCTGGAGTGCAGGCGAGGGGACTGGAAACACCATATATTTT. Its translation is CAWSAGEGTGNTIYF.

The chain combines TRBV7-2 with TRBJ2-3, with TRBD2 identical over 9 bases. Germline V CDR1 and CDR2: SGHTA, FQGNSA. This CDR3 comprises 17 residues. V lost 3 bases and J lost 2; bases outside the gene matches: 9. The DNA for the CDR3 is TGTGCCAGCAGCTTCCTTAGTGGCGGGGGGGCCACAGATACGCAGTATTTT. It encodes CASSFLSGGGATDTQYF.

This clone was picked up a small number of times. This sequence joins TRBV19 and TRBJ2-6; 9 bases agree with TRBD1. The CDR3 has 18 amino acids. V dropped 4 bases and J dropped 0; count of bases not matched to a gene: 7. Germline-derived CDR1 and CDR2 are LNHDA and SQIVND (reference sequence). Here the CDR3 DNA reads TGTGCCAGTAGTACGGGACAGGGCCTAATCTCTGGGGCCAACGTCCTGACTTTC. As protein: CASSTGQGLISGANVLTF. Together with reference TRBV19 and TRBJ2-6, the CDR3 gives the full variable domain: DGGITQSPKYLFRKEGQNVTLSCEQNLNHDAMYWYRQDPGQGLRLIYYSQIVNDFQKGDIAEGYSVSREKKESFPLTVTSAQKNPTAFYLCASSTGQGLISGANVLTFGAGSRLTVL.